This paragraph reports one T cell receptor (beta chain). Germline CDR1 is LNHDA and CDR2 is SQIVND (reference sequence). The CDR3 has 14 residues. V was cut by 5 bases and J by 4 bases, with 14 bases left in between. The data belong to a study of cytomegalovirus exposure and HLA in healthy donors. 13 Jbeta primers and 60 Vbeta primers were used for the PCR. Sequencing used immunoSEQ multiplex PCR; TCRdb keeps in-frame clones, though not all of them. The sample carries about 140,000 clones, over 75% recorded once. Material: PBMCs. This chain links TRBV19 with TRBJ1-2; no clear D. This receptor was obtained from a female donor in good health and CMV-seronegative. In nucleotides, the CDR3 is TGTGCCAGTAGTCTATTTCCGCGGGCCTATGGCTACACCTTC. As protein: CASSLFPRAYGYTF.